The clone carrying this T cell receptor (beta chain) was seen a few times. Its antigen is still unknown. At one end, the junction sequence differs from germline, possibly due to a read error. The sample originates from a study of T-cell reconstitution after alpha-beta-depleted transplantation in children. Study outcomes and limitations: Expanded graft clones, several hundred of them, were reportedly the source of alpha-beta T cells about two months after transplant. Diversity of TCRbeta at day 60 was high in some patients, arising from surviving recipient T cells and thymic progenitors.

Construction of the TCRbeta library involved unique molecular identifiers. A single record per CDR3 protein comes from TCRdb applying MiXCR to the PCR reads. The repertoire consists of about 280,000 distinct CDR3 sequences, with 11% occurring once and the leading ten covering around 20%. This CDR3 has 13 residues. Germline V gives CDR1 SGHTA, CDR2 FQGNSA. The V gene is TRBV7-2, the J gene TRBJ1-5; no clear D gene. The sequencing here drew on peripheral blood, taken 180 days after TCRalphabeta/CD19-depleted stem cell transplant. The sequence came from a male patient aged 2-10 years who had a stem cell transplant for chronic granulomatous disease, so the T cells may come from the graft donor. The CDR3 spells CASSLVGNQPRHF. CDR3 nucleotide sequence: TGTGCCAGCAGCTTAGTGGGTAATCAGCCCCGGCATTTT. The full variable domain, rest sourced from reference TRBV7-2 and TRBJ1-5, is GAGVSQSPSNKVTEKGKDVELRCDPISGHTALYWYRQSLGQGLEFLIYFQGNSAPDKSGLPSDRFSAERTGGSVSTLTIQRTQQEDSAVYLCASSLVGNQPRHFGDGTRLSIL.